A selection of T cell receptor beta chains follows, all from one sample in a study of blood T cell repertoires in COVID-19. This table comes from immunoSEQ multiplex PCR, and its TCRdb copy is limited to in-frame clones, with some not included. The sample yields 350,000 to 550,000 clones, 70% to 90% seen once. Sequencing was done on a sample of PBMCs or T cells enriched from blood (not recorded which). All receptors derive from a woman aged 18-29 years with acute COVID-19. The CDR3 runs from the conserved cysteine through the conserved F or W. The order of the fields is clone size, D gene, V gene, J gene, CDR3 protein, CDR3 DNA. The D gene is left open where the match is weak. Size tells how often a clone was seen (once, few, many) or the class of an expanded clone, and some rows leave it out.

.,.,TRBV7-8,TRBJ2-7,CASSQTSRAFEQYF,TGTGCCAGCAGCCAGACGAGCAGGGCTTTCGAGCAGTACTTC
.,TRBD2,TRBV7-9,TRBJ2-1,CASSLVVLVAGVYNEQFF,TGTGCCAGCAGCTTAGTTGTACTAGTGGCGGGGGTTTACAATGAGCAGTTCTTC
.,TRBD1,TRBV12-5,TRBJ2-2,CASGLVLRQGGTGELFF,TGTGCTAGTGGTTTGGTACTAAGACAGGGGGGCACCGGGGAGCTGTTTTTT
.,.,TRBV29-1,TRBJ1-2,CSVEVRNGYTF,TGCAGCGTTGAAGTCAGAAATGGCTACACCTTC
.,TRBD1,TRBV30,TRBJ1-6,CAWSSGQAQNSPLHF,TGTGCCTGGAGTTCGGGACAGGCTCAGAATTCACCCCTCCACTTT
once,TRBD1,TRBV6-5,TRBJ2-7,CASSWDRTSYEQYF,TGTGCCAGCAGTTGGGACAGGACGTCCTACGAGCAGTACTTC
.,.,TRBV6-5,TRBJ2-7,CASGGFPYEQYF,TGTGCCAGCGGAGGGTTCCCCTACGAGCAGTACTTC
.,.,TRBV28,TRBJ2-7,CASSRGQRANYEQYF,TGTGCCAGCAGTCGCGGACAGAGGGCAAACTACGAGCAGTACTTC
.,TRBD1,TRBV19,TRBJ2-1,CASKPGQGPNNEQFF,TGTGCCAGTAAGCCGGGACAGGGGCCCAACAATGAGCAGTTCTTC
.,TRBD2,TRBV5-4,TRBJ2-3,CASSLRIAGRGDTQYF,TGTGCCAGCAGCTTGAGGATAGCGGGTCGAGGAGATACGCAGTATTTT
.,.,TRBV28,TRBJ2-1,CASTPSTSTGFNEQFF,TGTGCCAGCACCCCTTCGACGTCGACTGGATTCAATGAGCAGTTCTTC
.,.,TRBV2,TRBJ2-1,CATYSGTHNEQFF,TGTGCCACCTACTCCGGGACTCACAATGAGCAGTTCTTC
.,TRBD1,TRBV5-1,TRBJ1-3,CASSLHQTGAGNTIYF,TGCGCCAGCAGCTTACACCAGACAGGGGCTGGAAACACCATATATTTT
few,.,TRBV11-2,TRBJ1-6,CASSRENSPLHF,TGTGCCAGCAGCCGGGAGAATTCACCCCTCCACTTT
.,.,TRBV9,TRBJ1-4,CASSVDGGEKLFF,TGTGCCAGCAGCGTTGACGGGGGGGAAAAACTGTTTTTT
.,TRBD2,TRBV27,TRBJ2-1,CASSLTSGTSEQFF,TGTGCCAGCAGTTTGACTAGCGGTACATCGGAGCAGTTCTTC
.,TRBD1,TRBV6-4,TRBJ2-2,CASSLQGAGELFF,TGTGCCAGCAGCTTACAGGGGGCCGGGGAGCTGTTTTTT
.,TRBD1,TRBV7-9,TRBJ1-5,CASSSTDRYNQPQHF,TGTGCCAGCAGCTCGACGGACAGGTACAATCAGCCCCAGCATTTT
.,TRBD1,TRBV2,TRBJ1-5,CASSGDSASNQPQHF,TGTGCCAGCAGTGGGGACAGCGCTAGCAATCAGCCCCAGCATTTT
once,.,TRBV29-1,TRBJ1-2,CSSSGRGDGYTF,TGCAGCTCCTCCGGCAGGGGAGATGGCTACACCTTC
.,.,TRBV27,TRBJ1-2,CASSPRGRGSGYTF,TGTGCCAGCAGTCCCCGTGGCAGGGGATCGGGCTACACCTTC
.,.,TRBV7-9,TRBJ1-3,CASSSGVYTIYF,TGTGCCAGCAGCTCAGGGGTATACACCATATATTTT
once,.,TRBV6-5,TRBJ1-1,CASSYAGFSPTEAFF,TGTGCCAGCAGTTACGCGGGGTTCTCGCCCACTGAAGCTTTCTTT
.,.,TRBV18,TRBJ2-1,CASSPSVGRNEQFF,TGTGCCAGCTCACCAAGCGTGGGTCGTAATGAGCAGTTCTTC
once,.,TRBV5-1,TRBJ2-1,CASSLQSSGGATYNEQFF,TGCGCCAGCAGCTTACAGTCATCAGGAGGGGCTACCTACAATGAGCAGTTCTTC
few,TRBD1,TRBV3-1/TRBV3-2,TRBJ1-2,CASSLLGQGAYGYTF,TGTGCCAGCAGCCTCTTGGGACAGGGGGCCTATGGCTACACCTTC
.,.,TRBV5-4,TRBJ1-5,CASSLGGGGITQPQHF,TGTGCCAGCAGCTTGGGAGGGGGAGGGATCACTCAGCCCCAGCATTTT
.,TRBD2,TRBV15,TRBJ2-2,CATSPRLAGAGELFF,TGTGCCACCAGCCCACGACTAGCGGGGGCCGGGGAGCTGTTTTTT
.,.,TRBV7-2,TRBJ2-5,CASSSGRGETQYF,TGTGCCAGCAGTTCCGGTCGGGGGGAGACCCAGTACTTC
few,TRBD1,TRBV27,TRBJ2-7,CASSFGTGSYEQYF,TGTGCCAGCAGTTTCGGGACAGGGTCCTACGAGCAGTACTTC
.,TRBD1,TRBV6-2/TRBV6-3,TRBJ2-7,CASSFRTGEGEQYF,TGTGCCAGCAGTTTTCGGACAGGTGAAGGCGAGCAGTACTTC
.,.,TRBV2,TRBJ1-5,CASSRVHSNQPQHF,TGTGCCAGCTCGAGAGTCCATAGCAATCAGCCCCAGCATTTT
.,.,TRBV9,TRBJ2-2,CASSPDRNTGELFF,TGTGCCAGCAGCCCCGATAGGAACACCGGGGAGCTGTTTTTT
.,.,TRBV19,TRBJ1-3,CASSPRPRLEQADTIYF,TGTGCCAGTAGTCCCCGACCGAGATTAGAACAAGCGGACACCATATATTTT
.,.,TRBV6-1,TRBJ2-5,CASSAGTPVYLETQYF,TGTGCCAGCAGTGCCGGGACACCAGTCTACCTAGAGACCCAGTACTTC
.,.,TRBV3-1/TRBV3-2,TRBJ2-5,CASSQRGQETQYF,TGTGCCAGCAGCCAAAGAGGGCAAGAGACCCAGTACTTC
once,TRBD2,TRBV4-1,TRBJ2-7,CASSQEPQLADKVYEQYF,TGCGCCAGCAGCCAAGAACCCCAACTAGCGGATAAAGTCTACGAGCAGTACTTC
.,.,TRBV3-1/TRBV3-2,TRBJ2-3,CASSHPRDYTDTQYF,TGTGCCAGCAGCCACCCTCGCGACTACACAGATACGCAGTATTTT
.,.,TRBV6-5,TRBJ1-1,CASSYSLGDYTEAFF,TGTGCCAGCAGTTACTCACTGGGGGACTATACTGAAGCTTTCTTT
.,.,TRBV5-4,TRBJ1-1,CASSRKRITGSTEAFF,TGTGCCAGCAGCCGAAAAAGAATCACAGGGAGTACTGAAGCTTTCTTT
.,TRBD1,TRBV29-1,TRBJ1-1,CSVARQGATEAFF,TGCAGCGTTGCCCGACAGGGGGCCACTGAAGCTTTCTTT